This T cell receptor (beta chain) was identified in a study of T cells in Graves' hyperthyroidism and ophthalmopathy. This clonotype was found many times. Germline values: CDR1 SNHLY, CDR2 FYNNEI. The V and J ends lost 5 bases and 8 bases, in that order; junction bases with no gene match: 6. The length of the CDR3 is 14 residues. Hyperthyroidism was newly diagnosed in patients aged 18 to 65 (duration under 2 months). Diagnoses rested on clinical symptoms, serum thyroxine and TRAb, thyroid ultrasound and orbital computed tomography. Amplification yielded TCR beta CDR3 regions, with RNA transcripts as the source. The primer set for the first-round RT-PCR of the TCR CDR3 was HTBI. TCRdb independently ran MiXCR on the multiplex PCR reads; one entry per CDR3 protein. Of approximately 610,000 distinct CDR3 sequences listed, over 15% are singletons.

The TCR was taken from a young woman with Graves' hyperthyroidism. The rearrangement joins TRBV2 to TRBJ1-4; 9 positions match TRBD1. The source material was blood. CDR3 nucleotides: TGTGCCAGCAGTCCCGACAGGGGGTTCGAAAAACTGTTTTTT. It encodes CASSPDRGFEKLFF.